One sample yielded the 28 T cell receptor beta chains listed below, sequenced in a study of beta chain features in type 1 diabetes. Expressed TCRB transcripts were sequenced, since all the RNA that had been isolated was reverse transcribed. Measured with immunoSEQ multiplex PCR; TCRdb has only the in-frame clones, and not every one. The sample lists under 950,000 clones; around a sixth were seen once. The sample comprised naive CD4+ T cells from blood. These receptors all stem from a woman aged 18-35 years in good health.

This chain connects TRBV6-5 to TRBJ2-7; D is unresolved. In germline, CDR1 is MNHEY, CDR2 SVGAGI. This CDR3 comprises 16 residues. Trimming took off 3 bases at V and 3 bases at J, with 18 bases between the two ends. The CDR3 is CASSYVGTPPLYEQYF. The CDR3 DNA is TGTGCCAGCAGTTATGTCGGAACCCCCCCGCTCTACGAGCAGTACTTC.

This clone was detected only a few times. The chain employs TRBV28 and TRBJ2-7, with D unclear. V was cut by 2 bases and J by 3 bases, with 11 bases left in between. Germline loops: CDR1 MDHEN, CDR2 SYDVKM. This CDR3 is built from 14 residues. The CDR3 region has the DNA TGTGCCAGCAGTTTAATTGGAAGCCTCTACGAGCAGTACTTC. Residues: CASSLIGSLYEQYF.

Here the CDR3 DNA reads TGTGCCAGCAGTTTCTCGGGACGGCCCTACGAGCAGTACTTC. It encodes CASSFSGRPYEQYF. V usage is TRBV28 and J usage is TRBJ2-7; D might be TRBD1 or TRBD2, each matching 5 bases. The CDR3 is 14 residues long. Germline V gives CDR1 MDHEN, CDR2 SYDVKM. The V end was cut by 3 bases, the J end by 2 bases, with 11 bases between. Variable domain in full (rest from reference TRBV28 and TRBJ2-7): DVKVTQSSRYLVKRTGEKVFLECVQDMDHENMFWYRQDPGLGLRLIYFSYDVKMKEKGDIPEGYSVSREKKERFSLILESASTNQTSMYLCASSFSGRPYEQYFGPGTRLTVT.

The J gene is TRBJ1-5, the V gene TRBV15; D call uncertain. Germline V gives CDR1 LNHNV, CDR2 YYDKDF (reference sequence). The CDR3 runs 15 residues. The ends were cut back, 0 bases at V and 0 bases at J, with 6 bases in the middle. CDR3 in DNA: TGTGCCACCAGCAGAGAACACGGTAGCAATCAGCCCCAGCATTTT. It translates to CATSREHGSNQPQHF.

This clone was recorded a few times. The chain couples TRBV25-1 to TRBJ2-2; 11 nucleotides line up with TRBD2. This CDR3 contains 14 residues. The junction had 4 bases not matched to a gene; V was cut back by 6 bases and J by 7 bases. Germline V gene sequence: CDR1 MGHDK, CDR2 SYGVNS. The CDR3 coding sequence is TGTGCCAGCAGACTAGCGGGAGAGGGCGGGGAGCTGTTTTTT. Amino acids: CASRLAGEGGELFF.

The J gene is TRBJ1-2, the V gene TRBV5-4; weak D call: TRBD1 (5 bases). Germline CDR1 and CDR2: SGHNT and YYREEE (reference sequence). This CDR3 comprises 13 residues. Trimming shortened V by 5 bases and J by 4 bases, and 12 bases separated the two germline ends. The CDR3 region is CASRTTGTYGYTF. The CDR3 coding sequence is TGTGCCAGCAGGACAACAGGAACCTATGGCTACACCTTC.

The chain has TRBV6-1 and TRBJ1-2; 7 nucleotides line up with TRBD1. The CDR3 consists of 13 residues. V was pared by 7 bases and J by 3 bases, with 5 bases of the junction left unmatched. Germline V gene data show CDR1 as MNHNS and CDR2 as SASEGT. The CDR3 region is CASNTGAHYGYTF. The CDR3 DNA is TGTGCCAGCAATACAGGGGCTCACTATGGCTACACCTTC.

As DNA, the CDR3 is TGTGCCAGCAGTTACCCCCAGGGGGTTGAAGAGCAGTACTTC. Protein: CASSYPQGVEEQYF. V usage is TRBV6-6 and J usage is TRBJ2-7, with TRBD1 matching 7 bases. Germline trimming cut 2 bases from V and 7 bases from J; bases unmatched to any gene: 8. The germline V gene encodes CDR1 MNHNY and CDR2 SVGAGI (reference sequence). This CDR3 spans 14 amino acids.

For this clone: The sample carries other DNA sequences with the same CDR3. This sequence joins TRBV18 and TRBJ2-1; D perhaps matches TRBD2 (5 bases). The CDR3 sequence is 14 residues long. V gave up 3 bases and J gave up 6 bases, with 12 bases separating them. Germline-derived CDR1 and CDR2 are KGHSH and LQKENI. Here the CDR3 DNA reads TGTGCCAGCTCACCGCGGACTGGCGGCAATGAGCAGTTCTTC. It translates to CASSPRTGGNEQFF.

In its sample, this clone was seen a few times. The rearrangement uses TRBV5-1 and TRBJ2-1; no definite D call. V was pared by 5 bases and J by 8 bases, with 11 bases between. From germline, CDR1 is SGHRS and CDR2 YFSETQ. CDR3 length: 12 amino acids. CDR3 nucleotides: TGCGCCAGCAGTGCGGAGACCTATGAGCAGTTCTTC. This codes for CASSAETYEQFF. Drawing the rest from reference TRBV5-1 and TRBJ2-1, the complete variable domain is KAGVTQTPRYLIKTRGQQVTLSCSPISGHRSVSWYQQTPGQGLQFLFEYFSETQRNKGNFPGRFSGRQFSNSRSEMNVSTLELGDSALYLCASSAETYEQFFGPGTRLTVL.

As for this clone: Other DNA sequences in this sample translate to the same CDR3. The genes are TRBV5-1 and TRBJ1-1, with a tentative D call TRBD1 (6 bases). CDR1 and CDR2 (germline): SGHRS, YFSETQ. V lost 0 bases, J lost 3 bases, and 6 bases lay in between. CDR3 length: 13 amino acids. The CDR3 DNA follows: TGCGCCAGCAGCTTGGACAGGGACACTGAAGCTTTCTTT. This gives the protein CASSLDRDTEAFF.

V is TRBV7-3 and J is TRBJ2-1; 9 bases are shared with TRBD2. Germline CDR1 and CDR2: SGHTA and FQGTGA. The CDR3 totals 15 residues. Losses at the gene ends were 2 bases for V and 7 bases for J; bases not matched to a gene: 6. The CDR3 loop reads CASSLFSGSANEQFF. CDR3 coding DNA: TGTGCCAGCAGCTTATTTAGCGGGAGCGCGAATGAGCAGTTCTTC.

The V call is TRBV11-2, the J call TRBJ1-1, with a weak D call TRBD1 (5 bases). The CDR3 runs 11 residues. The ends were cut back, 5 bases at V and 8 bases at J, with 9 bases in the middle. The germline gives CDR1 SGHAT, CDR2 FQNNGV. The DNA of the CDR3 is TGTGCCAGCAGCAAGGGGAGGGAAGCTTTCTTT. Its protein product is CASSKGREAFF.

The chain recombines TRBV2 with TRBJ1-2; unclear D gene. CDR3 length: 16 amino acids. Germline loops: CDR1 SNHLY, CDR2 FYNNEI. With 5 bases removed from V and 4 bases from J, the gap between germline ends came to 20 bases. CDR3 bases: TGTGCCAGCAGTCCTCACCCGGCCGACATCTTCTATGGCTACACCTTC. Protein product: CASSPHPADIFYGYTF. Combining the CDR3 with reference TRBV2 and TRBJ1-2 gives the whole variable domain EPEVTQTPSHQVTQMGQEVILRCVPISNHLYFYWYRQILGQKVEFLVSFYNNEISEKSEIFDDQFSVERPDGSNFTLKIRSTKLEDSAMYFCASSPHPADIFYGYTFGSGTRLTVV.

V usage is TRBV6-5 and J usage is TRBJ2-1; 8 bases line up with TRBD2. The trim removed 4 bases at V and 7 bases at J, leaving 3 bases unmatched. This CDR3 comprises 13 residues. Germline V lookup: CDR1 MNHEY, CDR2 SVGAGI. This CDR3 reads CASSFREGNEQFF. In DNA form, the CDR3 reads TGTGCCAGCAGTTTTCGGGAGGGGAATGAGCAGTTCTTC.

This clone was picked up many times. This same CDR3 is encoded by further DNA sequences in the sample. The chain is built from TRBV10-3 and TRBJ1-1; the match to TRBD1 covers 7 bases. Germline CDR1 reads ENHRY; CDR2 reads SYGVKD. V was pared by 4 bases and J by 5 bases, with 4 bases of the junction left unmatched. The length of the CDR3 is 13 residues. The CDR3 loop reads CAISGQGGTEAFF. The CDR3 DNA is TGTGCCATCAGTGGTCAGGGGGGAACTGAAGCTTTCTTT.

The chain joins TRBV18 to TRBJ2-7; tentative D call: TRBD1 (5 bases). CDR1 KGHSH and CDR2 LQKENI come from the germline V gene. The CDR3 covers 13 residues. V lost 2 bases and J 3 bases, leaving 8 bases between the germline ends. In DNA form, the CDR3 reads TGTGCCAGCTCACCAGGGGCCCTCTACGAGCAGTACTTC. Amino acid sequence: CASSPGALYEQYF.

This clone was observed a few times. This chain joins TRBV11-2 and TRBJ2-7; D not certain. Germline V gene lookup returns CDR1 SGHAT and CDR2 FQNNGV. V was trimmed by 1 base and J by 4 bases, leaving 5 bases between them. The CDR3 runs 12 residues. CDR3 nucleotides: TGTGCCAGCAGCTTAGGGCTGTACGAGCAGTACTTC. Its protein product is CASSLGLYEQYF.

In the case of this clone: This sample also contains other DNA sequences that code for the same CDR3. This sequence joins TRBV28 and TRBJ2-5, with D unclear. This CDR3 is 11 amino acids long. Germline values: CDR1 MDHEN, CDR2 SYDVKM. The V end was cut by 6 bases, the J end by 4 bases, with 6 bases between. The CDR3, as DNA: TGTGCCAGCAGCCGACGAGAGACCCAGTACTTC. Its protein is CASSRRETQYF.

Only one count was recorded for this clone. V is TRBV11-2 and J is TRBJ2-7, with D unresolved. This CDR3 is built from 14 residues. The V end lost 3 bases, the J end lost 3 bases, and 12 bases lay between the germline ends. Germline V lookup: CDR1 SGHAT, CDR2 FQNNGV. The CDR3 protein is CASSFSVGYYEQYF. The CDR3 coding sequence is TGTGCCAGCAGCTTTTCAGTCGGGTACTACGAGCAGTACTTC.

The J gene is TRBJ2-1, the V gene TRBV14; 14 bases fit TRBD2. The germline V gene encodes CDR1 SGHDN and CDR2 FVKESK. The CDR3 length is 16 residues. The V and J ends lost 2 bases and 8 bases, in that order; junction bases with no gene match: 5. Here the CDR3 DNA reads TGTGCCAGCAGCCAAATGCCGGGACTAGCGGGAGATGAGCAGTTCTTC. Translating gives CASSQMPGLAGDEQFF. The full variable domain, in which reference TRBV14 and TRBJ2-1 provide the parts outside the CDR3, is EAGVTQFPSHSVIEKGQTVTLRCDPISGHDNLYWYRRVMGKEIKFLLHFVKESKQDESGMPNNRFLAERTGGTYSTLKVQPAELEDSGVYFCASSQMPGLAGDEQFFGPGTRLTVL.

The CDR3 reads CSAKDYPEQYF. CDR3 in DNA: TGCAGTGCAAAAGACTACCCCGAGCAGTACTTC. The rearrangement links TRBV20-1 to TRBJ2-7, with D possibly being TRBD2 (5 bases). Germline loops: CDR1 DFQATT, CDR2 SNEGSKA (reference sequence). CDR3 length: 11 residues. V was cut by 6 bases and J by 6 bases, with 12 bases left in between.

V gene TRBV28 combines with J gene TRBJ1-1; D is perhaps TRBD1 (6 bases). Trimming stripped 8 bases from V and 7 bases from J, with 14 bases between. Germline loops: CDR1 MDHEN, CDR2 SYDVKM. CDR3 length equals 12 residues. As DNA, the CDR3 is TGTGCCAGCTATCAAGGGGGGGGTGAAGCTTTCTTT. Residues: CASYQGGGEAFF.

The V gene is TRBV6-6, the J gene TRBJ2-5, with a weak D call TRBD2 (6 bases). The germline V and J ends were trimmed by 5 bases and 10 bases, with 23 bases remaining between them. The CDR3 has 15 amino acids. CDR1 is MNHNY and CDR2 is SVGAGI in the germline V gene (reference sequence). CDR3 sequence reads: CASSAFLTGEIDQYF. CDR3 nucleotide sequence: TGTGCCAGCAGTGCCTTCCTTACGGGAGAGATCGACCAGTACTTC.

The CDR3 coding sequence is TGTGCCAGCAGCGTAGCGGTTTCTGGAAACACCATATATTTT. Protein: CASSVAVSGNTIYF. The V gene is TRBV9, the J gene TRBJ1-3; D gene unclear. Deletions cut 0 bases from V and 1 base from J, with 5 bases between. CDR1 SGDLS and CDR2 YYNGEE come from the germline V gene. The CDR3 totals 14 residues.

The chain employs TRBV18 and TRBJ1-2; 7 bases line up with TRBD1. This CDR3 has 13 amino acids. Germline V gene lookup returns CDR1 KGHSH and CDR2 LQKENI. V shed 5 bases, J shed 6 bases, and the junction held 6 bases outside the gene matches. The CDR3 is CASSSDRADGYTF. DNA for the CDR3: TGTGCCAGCTCATCCGACAGGGCAGATGGCTACACCTTC.

The chain has TRBV29-1 and TRBJ2-3; 7 positions agree with TRBD2. Germline CDR1 is SQVTM and CDR2 is ANQGSEA. J was trimmed by 5 bases and V by 7 bases; bases with no gene match: 9. The length of the CDR3 is 13 residues. This CDR3 is CSDGTVAGDTQYF. CDR3 bases: TGCAGCGATGGGACTGTAGCGGGAGATACGCAGTATTTT.

This clone was found a few times. The V and J genes are TRBV10-3 and TRBJ2-2; D assignment may be TRBD1 or TRBD2 (5 bases each). Between the trimmed V and J ends, which lost 8 bases and 0 bases, there was a span of 13 bases. CDR1 and CDR2 from the germline V gene are ENHRY and SYGVKD. CDR3 size: 15 residues. The CDR3 nucleotides are TGTGCCATCTTCCCCAGGGACGCGAACACCGGGGAGCTGTTTTTT. This gives the protein CAIFPRDANTGELFF.